Presented here are 27 T cell receptor beta chains from one specimen sequenced in a study of blood T cell repertoires in COVID-19. TCRdb's copy holds only in-frame clones and misses some; the assay was immunoSEQ multiplex PCR. Found here are more than 45,000 clones, around 84% of them singletons; the top ten hold roughly 6.7%. The material sequenced was peripheral blood. The receptors originated from a human donor with active COVID-19. The donor label of this sample is uncertain.

The count of this clone is one. V gene TRBV9 combines with J gene TRBJ2-7, with no clear D. CDR3 length: 14 residues. CDR1 is SGDLS and CDR2 is YYNGEE in the germline V gene. The ends were cut back, 4 bases at V and 6 bases at J, with 17 bases in the middle. The chain's CDR3 is CASSPIVGSREQYF. For the CDR3, the DNA is TGTGCCAGCAGCCCCATCGTAGGTAGCCGCGAGCAGTACTTC.

The chain recombines TRBV3-1 (or the pseudogene TRBV3-2) with TRBJ1-1; D not certain. CDR1 and CDR2 from the germline V gene are LGHDT and YNNKEL (reference sequence). Trimming took 2 bases from V and 6 from J, leaving 7 bases between them. The CDR3 runs 12 residues. The CDR3 region has the DNA TGTGCCAGCAGCCAAATCGGGGCTGAAGCTTTCTTT. Translated: CASSQIGAEAFF.

V is TRBV19 and J is TRBJ1-2, with 7 bases matching TRBD1. This CDR3 comprises 16 residues. Per the germline V gene, CDR1 is LNHDA and CDR2 is SQIVND (reference sequence). J was trimmed by 4 bases and V by 5 bases; bases with no gene match: 13. CDR3 sequence (DNA): TGTGCCAGTAGTCTGGACAGGAACGAAAATTTCTATGGCTACACCTTC. It translates to CASSLDRNENFYGYTF.

The J gene is TRBJ2-5, the V gene TRBV4-1; 9 nucleotides agree with TRBD2. The germline V gene encodes CDR1 MGHRA and CDR2 YSYEKL. V trimming: 5 bases; J trimming: 2 bases; junction bases outside the gene matches: 6. The CDR3 is 15 amino acids. The CDR3 DNA is TGCGCCAGCAGCGTCCGACTAGCGGATCAAGAGACCCAGTACTTC. It translates to CASSVRLADQETQYF.

V is TRBV3-1 (or the pseudogene TRBV3-2) and J is TRBJ1-2; a weak D match, TRBD1 (6 bases). Trimming pared 2 bases from V and 5 bases from J, leaving 12 bases between. Germline V gene data show CDR1 as LGHDT and CDR2 as YNNKEL (reference sequence). The CDR3 has 14 residues. In DNA, the CDR3 is TGTGCCAGCAGCCAAAACACAGGGATTTATGGCTACACCTTC. Translation: CASSQNTGIYGYTF.

The rearrangement joins TRBV11-2 to TRBJ2-7; perhaps TRBD1 as D (6 bases). CDR1 and CDR2 (germline): SGHAT, FQNNGV. The CDR3 runs 16 residues. With 1 base removed from V and 2 bases from J, the gap between germline ends came to 15 bases. DNA for the CDR3: TGTGCCAGCAGCTTAGTAGGGCAGAGGGGGACCTACGAGCAGTACTTC. This codes for CASSLVGQRGTYEQYF.

This chain links TRBV12-3 or TRBV12-4 with TRBJ1-2, with D uncertain. The CDR3 consists of 13 residues. Trimming took off 3 bases at V and 1 base at J, with 6 bases between the two ends. CDR3 DNA sequence: TGTGCCAGCAGTTTGGAGGATAACTATGGCTACACCTTC. Encoded protein: CASSLEDNYGYTF.

This chain uses TRBV30 with TRBJ2-3, with 9 bases matching TRBD2. CDR1 and CDR2 (germline): GTSNPN, SVGIG (reference sequence). The CDR3 covers 13 residues. The trim removed 3 bases at V and 4 bases at J, leaving 2 bases unmatched. The CDR3 coding sequence is TGTGCCTGGAGCGGCGGGGGGGCAGATACGCAGTATTTT. This gives the protein CAWSGGGADTQYF.

This CDR3 reads CASSLSSGTYNEQFF. As DNA, the CDR3 is TGCGCCAGCAGCTTGTCTAGCGGGACCTACAATGAGCAGTTCTTC. This chain joins TRBV5-1 and TRBJ2-1; 9 positions agree with TRBD2. Germline assignment: CDR1 SGHRS and CDR2 YFSETQ. The CDR3 loop spans 15 amino acids. V lost 1 base, J lost 2 bases, and 1 base stayed unmatched.

This clone was found once. V gene TRBV4-1 combines with J gene TRBJ2-2, with D perhaps TRBD1 (6 bases). Per germline, CDR1 MGHRA and CDR2 YSYEKL. Trimming removed 0 bases at V and 8 bases at J, with 10 bases between. The CDR3 spans 14 residues. CDR3 loop: CASSQDTGRGELFF. As DNA, the CDR3 is TGCGCCAGCAGCCAAGATACAGGGAGAGGGGAGCTGTTTTTT.

The rearrangement links TRBV29-1 to TRBJ1-2; D uncertain. CDR3 length: 11 amino acids. Germline CDR1 is SQVTM and CDR2 is ANQGSEA. V was trimmed by 2 bases and J by 13 bases, leaving 14 bases between them. The CDR3 nucleotides are TGCAGCGTTGAACACGGCGGAGGGAGCACCTTC. Encoded protein: CSVEHGGGSTF.

V gene TRBV5-1 combines with J gene TRBJ1-1; 9 bases agree with TRBD1. V gave up 3 bases and J gave up 2 bases; unmatched junction bases: 2. The germline V gene has CDR1 SGHRS and CDR2 YFSETQ. The CDR3 totals 14 residues. CDR3 coding DNA: TGCGCCAGCAGCTCGGGACAGGGAAACACTGAAGCTTTCTTT. Protein sequence: CASSSGQGNTEAFF.

The genes are TRBV27 and TRBJ1-5; maybe TRBD1 (5 bases). Germline V gene lookup returns CDR1 MNHEY and CDR2 SMNVEV (reference sequence). This CDR3 has 15 amino acids. Trimming pared 0 bases from V and 3 bases from J, leaving 9 bases between. The DNA for the CDR3 is TGTGCCAGCAGTTTATCGCGGGGGAACAATCAGCCCCAGCATTTT. Residues: CASSLSRGNNQPQHF.

The rearrangement uses TRBV5-5 and TRBJ1-6, with TRBD1 identical over 7 bases. The germline CDR1 and CDR2 sequences are SGHKS and YYEKEE (reference sequence). The V gene end was trimmed by 3 bases and the J gene end by 9 bases; junction bases not matched to a gene: 9. The CDR3 covers 15 residues. The CDR3 region is CASSSGGVGVSPLHF. For the CDR3, the DNA is TGTGCCAGCAGCTCAGGGGGTGTTGGTGTTTCACCCCTCCACTTT.

The V gene is TRBV28, the J gene TRBJ2-7, with a tentative D call TRBD1 (6 bases). This CDR3 has 14 amino acids. From germline, CDR1 is MDHEN and CDR2 SYDVKM. Trimming took off 6 bases at V and 0 bases at J, with 12 bases between the two ends. CDR3 loop: CASRPPQGSYEQYF. DNA of the CDR3: TGTGCCAGCAGACCCCCACAGGGCTCCTACGAGCAGTACTTC.

The chain links TRBV28 to TRBJ1-2; weak D call: TRBD1 (5 bases). The germline CDR1 and CDR2 sequences are MDHEN and SYDVKM. V dropped 3 bases and J dropped 4 bases, with 12 bases sitting between them. This CDR3 is 14 amino acids long. The CDR3 DNA is TGTGCCAGCAGTTTTTTAGGGGAAGGCTATGGCTACACCTTC. Encoded protein: CASSFLGEGYGYTF.

The rearrangement uses TRBV4-1 and TRBJ2-2, with 9 bases aligning to TRBD1. The V gene's germline CDR1 is MGHRA and CDR2 YSYEKL. V lost 5 bases and J lost 7; bases outside the gene matches: 8. The CDR3 is 15 amino acids. The CDR3 loop is CASSATGGLIGELFF. DNA for the CDR3: TGCGCCAGCAGCGCAACAGGGGGCCTTATCGGGGAGCTGTTTTTT.

This clone was seen once. J is TRBJ2-1 and V is TRBV15, with TRBD2 identical over 8 bases. The CDR3 sequence is 14 residues long. CDR1 is LNHNV and CDR2 is YYDKDF in the germline V gene (reference sequence). Trimming at V came to 4 bases and at J to 4 bases, leaving 3 bases not matched to a gene. CDR3 residues: CATSNGGGYNEQFF. CDR3 bases: TGTGCCACCAGCAACGGGGGGGGTTACAATGAGCAGTTCTTC.

This chain joins TRBV2 and TRBJ2-2, with D possibly being TRBD1 (6 bases). The CDR3 sequence is 15 residues long. CDR1 and CDR2 (germline): SNHLY, FYNNEI. Between the trimmed V and J ends, which lost 2 bases and 0 bases, there was a span of 7 bases. CDR3 region: CASSERTANTGELFF. The CDR3 bases are TGTGCCAGCAGTGAAAGGACAGCGAACACCGGGGAGCTGTTTTTT. The whole variable domain, remainder taken from reference TRBV2 and TRBJ2-2, is EPEVTQTPSHQVTQMGQEVILRCVPISNHLYFYWYRQILGQKVEFLVSFYNNEISEKSEIFDDQFSVERPDGSNFTLKIRSTKLEDSAMYFCASSERTANTGELFFGEGSRLTVL.

The chain links TRBV11-3 to TRBJ2-5; 8 positions agree with TRBD1. Germline CDR1 is SGHNT and CDR2 is YENEEA. V shed 5 bases and J 5 bases; nucleotides not matched to a gene: 4. This CDR3 spans 13 amino acids. The CDR3 DNA sequence: TGTGCCAGCAGCATTACAGGGGGGGAGACCCAGTACTTC. It translates to CASSITGGETQYF. The whole variable domain, remainder taken from reference TRBV11-3 and TRBJ2-5, is EAGVVQSPRYKIIEKKQPVAFWCNPISGHNTLYWYLQNLGQGPELLIRYENEEAVDDSQLPKDRFSAERLKGVDSTLKIQPAELGDSAVYLCASSITGGETQYFGPGTRLLVL.

V gene TRBV3-1 (or the pseudogene TRBV3-2) combines with J gene TRBJ2-2, with D possibly matching TRBD2 (6 bases). The CDR3 loop spans 15 amino acids. The germline gives CDR1 LGHDT, CDR2 YNNKEL (reference sequence). The V end lost 0 bases, the J end lost 8 bases, and 13 bases lay between the germline ends. Here the CDR3 reads CASSQDRGCEGELFF. CDR3 nucleotides: TGTGCCAGCAGCCAAGATCGGGGGTGTGAGGGGGAGCTGTTTTTT.

The rearrangement uses TRBV12-5 and TRBJ1-1; tentatively, D is TRBD1 (6 bases). The length of the CDR3 is 13 residues. Trimming cost V 6 bases and J 6 bases, with 14 bases left between them. Germline CDR1 is LGHNT and CDR2 is FRNRAP. The CDR3 sequence is CASGLQGLAEAFF. The CDR3, as DNA: TGTGCTAGTGGCCTTCAGGGGTTGGCTGAAGCTTTCTTT.

The chain employs TRBV29-1 and TRBJ1-5, with TRBD1 identical over 8 bases. The CDR3 is 13 residues long. Germline CDR1 is SQVTM and CDR2 is ANQGSEA. After removal of 5 bases from V and 4 bases from J, the junction contained 4 bases not matched to a gene. The CDR3, as DNA: TGCAGCGTTTTGGACAGGGTGAATCAGCCCCAGCATTTT. It specifies CSVLDRVNQPQHF.

The chain uses TRBV5-4 and TRBJ2-7, with TRBD1 matching over 7 bases. CDR1 SGHNT and CDR2 YYREEE come from the germline V gene (reference sequence). The CDR3 is 16 residues long. V shed 4 bases, J shed 0 bases, and the junction held 10 bases outside the gene matches. As DNA, the CDR3 is TGTGCCAGCAGCCGGATAGGGACAGTAAGCTCCTACGAGCAGTACTTC. Translation: CASSRIGTVSSYEQYF.

The CDR3 nucleotides are TGTGCCAGCAGCGACAGGAGAAACTATGGCTACACCTTC. It specifies CASSDRRNYGYTF. The chain recombines TRBV2 with TRBJ1-2, with D maybe TRBD1 (6 bases). V shed 6 bases and J shed 2 bases, with 10 bases lying between them. The CDR3 loop spans 13 amino acids. CDR1 is SNHLY, CDR2 FYNNEI, per germline. Looking up the rest from reference TRBV2 and TRBJ1-2 gives the full variable domain: EPEVTQTPSHQVTQMGQEVILRCVPISNHLYFYWYRQILGQKVEFLVSFYNNEISEKSEIFDDQFSVERPDGSNFTLKIRSTKLEDSAMYFCASSDRRNYGYTFGSGTRLTVV.

The chain carries TRBV19 and TRBJ1-1; TRBD1 might be the D (5 bases). The CDR3 is 15 residues long. The germline CDR1 and CDR2 sequences are LNHDA and SQIVND (reference sequence). Trimming took off 6 bases at V and 6 bases at J, with 20 bases between the two ends. CDR3 sequence: CASRDDDAPGAEAFF. In nucleotides, the CDR3 is TGTGCCAGTAGGGACGACGACGCACCGGGGGCTGAAGCTTTCTTT.

The rearrangement joins TRBV29-1 to TRBJ2-7; a possible D gene is TRBD1 (5 bases). CDR3 size: 14 residues. Trimming pared 1 base from V and 7 bases from J, leaving 17 bases between. CDR1 is SQVTM and CDR2 is ANQGSEA in the germline V gene. CDR3 nucleotides: TGCAGCGTTGAAGTAGAACGGTTGGGGCAGGAGCAGTACTTC. This encodes CSVEVERLGQEQYF.